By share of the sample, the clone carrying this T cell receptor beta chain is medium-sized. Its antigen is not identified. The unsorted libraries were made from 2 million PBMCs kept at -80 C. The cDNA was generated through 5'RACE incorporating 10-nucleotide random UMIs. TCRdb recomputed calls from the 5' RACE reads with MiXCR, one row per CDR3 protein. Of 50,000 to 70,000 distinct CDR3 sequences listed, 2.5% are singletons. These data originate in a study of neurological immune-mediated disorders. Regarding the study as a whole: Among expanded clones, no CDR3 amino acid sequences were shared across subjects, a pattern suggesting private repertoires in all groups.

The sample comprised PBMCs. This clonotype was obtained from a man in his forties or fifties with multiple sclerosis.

CDR3 DNA: TGCGCCAGCAGCCAGCTCTACGGGGACCCCTACGAGCAGTACTTC. Amino acids: CASSQLYGDPYEQYF. The gene calls are TRBV4-3 and TRBJ2-7, with D perhaps assigned TRBD1 or TRBD2 (5 bases each). The germline V and J ends were trimmed by 3 bases and 2 bases, with 14 bases remaining between them. The CDR3 has 15 amino acids. CDR1 and CDR2 from the germline V gene are LGHNA and YSLEER.